This T cell receptor (beta chain) stems from a study of cytomegalovirus exposure and HLA in healthy donors (dated by TCRdb to about 2017). With regard to the full study: The roughly 670 repertoires of the first cohort and the approximately 130 validation repertoires were produced on the same platform, according to a later analysis. To predict cytomegalovirus infection status, the study brought together high-throughput TCR immunosequencing, statistical association of individual TCRs with disease status, and machine learning. In addition to the first cohort of around 670 subjects, a separate validation cohort of some 120 different subjects was used. The study was designed to test whether signatures of past pathogen exposure could be identified by cataloging public T cell receptors.

The donors were included in the validation cohort of around 120 subjects, a group kept apart from the approximately 700-subject first cohort. On the study overall, not on this receptor specifically: According to the authors, the approach could potentially be generalized to other disease states and immunological phenotypes. Most TCR sequences were seen in very few donors, while some public TCRs were found in many individuals. In both the original and validation cohorts, the classifier was reported to diagnose cytomegalovirus status with high specificity and sensitivity. In vitro tests confirmed that a few of the cytomegalovirus-associated TCR beta chains recognize cytomegalovirus antigens. Of the cluster scores, approximately 95% were above 0 in a later analysis, which found that TCRs clustered in the first cohort also tended to co-occur in the 110 or so validation repertoires. The validation cohort had no HLA typing available for a later analysis, so co-occurrence within that cohort was assessed over all 120 or so repertoires. The study listed approximately 160 TCR beta chains as associated with cytomegalovirus.

This clone has a single count. Its antigen is unknown. There are no base qualities to consult, and no much larger clone falls within one base. The germline V gene supplies CDR1 SNHLY and CDR2 FYNNEI. V is cut by 6 bases and J by 8 bases, and the space between the germline ends is 16 bases. The CDR3 covers 13 residues, taking in both the cysteine and the phenylalanine. Kept here is only the CDR3 DNA, which spans 39 bases and is read in frame from base 1. Library prep was done by the immunoSEQ multiplex PCR assay. In the original analysis: A statistical classification framework was built for diagnosing cytomegalovirus status from the catalog of TCR beta chain sequences. The table was pulled from immuneACCESS by TCRdb, which kept in-frame rearrangements only. Such tables lose some clones; where checked, under half of the loss comes from unresolved V genes, and the rest has no known cause. V and J calls and clone size are copied from that table; D and trimming were computed from the DNA. The sample data list approximately 110,000 clones, and 88% of these were observed just once. The ten largest clones represent approximately 2.3% of the sample.

The sequenced sample consisted of PBMCs. Here the chain combines TRBV2 and TRBJ1-1; tentative D gene TRBD1, with 6 bases matching. This receptor was obtained from a woman under 30 in good health and CMV-seronegative. The nucleotide sequence reads as follows: TGTGCCAGCAGGGTGACAGGAAATGTGGAAGCTTTCTTT. Its protein is CASRVTGNVEAFF.